Below, 18 T cell receptor beta chains from the same sample are listed, as sequenced in a study of OX40 agonist ivuxolimab in advanced cancers. Data came from immunoSEQ multiplex PCR; TCRdb stores just in-frame clones and leaves some out. In the table there are under 85,000 clones, around 90% of which are singletons. Sequenced material: CD4+ or CD8+ T cells sorted from blood, taken in a trial of the OX40 agonist ivuxolimab. The origin of the receptors is an adult with an advanced solid tumor such as melanoma, head and neck, liver or kidney cancer.

The chain is built from TRBV6-5 and TRBJ2-7, with 8 bases matching TRBD1. Germline-derived CDR1 and CDR2 are MNHEY and SVGAGI. The CDR3 is 15 residues long. V was clipped by 0 bases and J by 4 bases; unmatched bases: 5. The CDR3 region has the DNA TGTGCCAGCAGTTACTCGCCAGGGGGCGGGTACGAGCAGTACTTC. This gives the protein CASSYSPGGGYEQYF.

This clone was recorded only once. This chain uses TRBV4-3 with TRBJ2-4; a possible D gene is TRBD2 (6 bases). The CDR3 spans 16 residues. Germline V gene lookup returns CDR1 LGHNA and CDR2 YSLEER. V was trimmed by 1 base and J by 6 bases, leaving 16 bases between them. CDR3 loop: CASSQGLAGSRNIQYF. The CDR3 nucleotides read TGCGCCAGCAGCCAAGGATTGGCGGGGTCCAGAAACATTCAGTACTTC.

The rearrangement joins TRBV28 to TRBJ1-5; perhaps TRBD1 as D (5 bases). CDR1 and CDR2 (germline): MDHEN, SYDVKM. The V end lost 2 bases, the J end lost 11 bases, and 28 bases lay between the germline ends. The CDR3 is 18 residues long. This CDR3 reads CASSLKVTGPRGIMTQHF. DNA for the CDR3: TGTGCCAGCAGTTTAAAGGTCACGGGGCCGCGAGGAATTATGACCCAGCATTTT.

The V gene is TRBV27, the J gene TRBJ1-2; TRBD1 matches at 8 bases. Unmatched junction bases numbered 10, after V lost 3 bases and J lost 4 bases. This CDR3 spans 16 amino acids. CDR1 MNHEY and CDR2 SMNVEV come from the germline V gene (reference sequence). The CDR3 nucleotides are TGTGCCAGCAGTTTTGGCAGGGGGCGCGATGCCTATGGCTACACCTTC. The encoded protein is CASSFGRGRDAYGYTF.

The V call is TRBV4-1, the J call TRBJ2-5, with a weak D call TRBD2 (6 bases). Germline lookup yields CDR1 MGHRA and CDR2 YSYEKL. V was cut by 1 base and J by 6 bases, with 18 bases left in between. The CDR3 is made up of 16 amino acids. In DNA, the CDR3 is TGCGCCAGCAGCCAAGTTGGAGGGGCCGCGAGTCAGACCCAGTACTTC. Translation: CASSQVGGAASQTQYF.

The chain recombines TRBV2 with TRBJ1-4, with 7 bases identical to TRBD1. Germline CDR1 and CDR2: SNHLY and FYNNEI. Trimming took 3 bases from V and 3 from J; bases not matched to a gene: 1. CDR3 length equals 14 residues. The CDR3 bases are TGTGCCAGCAGTGACACAGGGGCTAATGAAAAACTGTTTTTT. As protein: CASSDTGANEKLFF.

The J gene is TRBJ2-1, the V gene TRBV20-1, with 9 bases fitting TRBD1. CDR1 and CDR2 from the germline V gene are DFQATT and SNEGSKA (reference sequence). The CDR3 sequence is 11 residues long. CDR3 nucleotide sequence: TGCAGGGCCGGACAGGGGTTGGAGCAGTTCTTC. Its translation: CRAGQGLEQFF.

The chain has TRBV27 and TRBJ1-4; no firm D call. Trimming stripped 4 bases from V and 5 bases from J, with 11 bases between. Germline assignment: CDR1 MNHEY and CDR2 SMNVEV (reference sequence). The CDR3 is 14 residues long. CDR3: CASSSGGSNEKLFF. CDR3 DNA sequence: TGTGCCAGCAGTTCGGGCGGAAGCAATGAAAAACTGTTTTTT.

V gene TRBV6-5 combines with J gene TRBJ2-5; unclear D gene. In germline, CDR1 is MNHEY, CDR2 SVGAGI. V was pared by 5 bases and J by 4 bases, with 17 bases between. The CDR3 loop spans 15 amino acids. CDR3 protein: CASSPDLITVETQYF. CDR3 in DNA: TGTGCCAGCAGTCCGGACCTTATTACGGTAGAGACCCAGTACTTC.

The CDR3 sequence is CASSSLGTNTEAFF. In DNA form, the CDR3 reads TGTGCCAGTAGTTCGCTAGGAACGAACACTGAAGCTTTCTTT. This chain connects TRBV19 to TRBJ1-1; D not certain. V was shortened by 5 bases and J by 1 base, with 11 bases between the two germline ends. This CDR3 has 14 residues. Germline V CDR1 and CDR2: LNHDA, SQIVND (reference sequence). Together with reference TRBV19 and TRBJ1-1, the CDR3 gives the full variable domain: DGGITQSPKYLFRKEGQNVTLSCEQNLNHDAMYWYRQDPGQGLRLIYYSQIVNDFQKGDIAEGYSVSREKKESFPLTVTSAQKNPTAFYLCASSSLGTNTEAFFGQGTRLTVV.

This chain uses TRBV5-1 with TRBJ2-7; D is perhaps TRBD2 (6 bases). CDR1 is SGHRS and CDR2 is YFSETQ in the germline V gene. CDR3 size: 15 residues. V was cut by 4 bases and J by 1 base, with 15 bases left in between. CDR3 in amino acids: CASSPGVDYSYEQYF. The CDR3 DNA reads as TGCGCCAGCAGCCCGGGGGTGGACTATTCCTACGAGCAGTACTTC.

The gene calls are TRBV28 and TRBJ2-1; TRBD2 agrees at 9 bases. In germline, CDR1 is MDHEN, CDR2 SYDVKM. J lost 0 bases, V lost 5 bases, and 11 bases had no gene match. This CDR3 comprises 18 residues. The CDR3 DNA follows: TGTGCCAGCAGTCCAGGGACTAGCAGCCGTTTCTCCTACAATGAGCAGTTCTTC. As protein: CASSPGTSSRFSYNEQFF.

The gene calls are TRBV5-1 and TRBJ2-2; 7 bases are a match to TRBD1. CDR1 is SGHRS and CDR2 is YFSETQ in the germline V gene. The V segment lost 5 bases and the J segment 6 bases; nucleotides outside the gene matches: 16. The CDR3 length is 17 residues. This CDR3 reads CASSLIPKTGAAGELFF. The CDR3 region has the DNA TGCGCCAGCAGTCTTATCCCAAAAACAGGGGCGGCCGGGGAGCTGTTTTTT.

The gene calls are TRBV6-4 and TRBJ2-2; a weak D match, TRBD1 (6 bases). Germline V gene data show CDR1 as MRHNA and CDR2 as SNTAGT. The CDR3 has 14 amino acids. V was cut by 7 bases and J by 4 bases, with 13 bases left in between. The CDR3 DNA is TGTGCCAGCAAGCAAGGGGGTGGCACCGGGGAGCTGTTTTTT. This gives the protein CASKQGGGTGELFF.

The chain uses TRBV10-3 and TRBJ2-5, with TRBD1 matching over 9 bases. The CDR3 is 15 amino acids. V gave up 6 bases and J gave up 5 bases; unmatched junction bases: 10. Looked up from germline, CDR1 is ENHRY and CDR2 is SYGVKD. In DNA, the CDR3 is TGTGCCATCAGGTCCGATCTGACAGGGGGGGAGACCCAGTACTTC. Translating it yields CAIRSDLTGGETQYF.

This clone has a single count. This chain joins TRBV20-1 and TRBJ2-1, with D uncertain. This CDR3 is 11 amino acids long. The germline V gene has CDR1 DFQATT and CDR2 SNEGSKA (reference sequence). Trimming left V 1 base short and J 6 bases short, with 4 bases between. The CDR3 region is CSARVVNEQFF. DNA of the CDR3: TGCAGTGCTAGAGTAGTCAATGAGCAGTTCTTC.

The CDR3 sequence: CASSAGQDYEQYF. Written as DNA, the CDR3 is TGTGCCAGCAGCGCGGGACAGGACTACGAGCAGTACTTC. This chain joins TRBV11-3 and TRBJ2-7, with 8 nucleotides matching TRBD1. The CDR3 is 13 residues long. With V trimmed by 5 bases and J by 3 bases, 3 bases remained unmatched. CDR1 is SGHNT and CDR2 is YENEEA in the germline V gene.

The V and J genes are TRBV5-6 and TRBJ1-5; D is unclear. Germline V gene data show CDR1 as SGHDT and CDR2 as YYEEEE. The V and J ends lost 3 bases and 0 bases respectively, with 10 bases between them. The CDR3 runs to 15 residues. As DNA, the CDR3 is TGTGCCAGCAGCTCCGGGTCGGGTAGCAATCAGCCCCAGCATTTT. Amino acid sequence: CASSSGSGSNQPQHF.